These 7 T cell receptor beta chains originate from one sample sequenced in a study of blood T cell repertoires in COVID-19. Assay: immunoSEQ multiplex PCR; the TCRdb copy retains only in-frame clones and omits some. Of approximately 25,000 clones in the sample, roughly 79% were seen once. The sequencing input was peripheral blood. These receptors were taken from a man aged 45 to 65 with COVID-19, enrolled during active disease.

The CDR3 loop is CAWSVRSNQPQHF. DNA of the CDR3: TGTGCCTGGAGTGTACGGAGCAATCAGCCCCAGCATTTT. This chain connects TRBV30 to TRBJ1-5; D unresolved. CDR1 is GTSNPN, CDR2 SVGIG, per germline (reference sequence). This CDR3 has 13 residues. With 0 bases removed from V and 1 base from J, the gap between germline ends came to 4 bases.

The genes are TRBV4-2 and TRBJ2-1; 12 nucleotides align to TRBD2. Trimming cost V 0 bases and J 8 bases; bases outside gene matches: 5. CDR1 and CDR2 from the germline V gene are LGHNA and YNFKEQ. The CDR3 loop spans 16 amino acids. CDR3 region: CASSQDGASGGDEQFF. CDR3 DNA: TGTGCCAGCAGCCAAGATGGGGCTAGCGGGGGGGATGAGCAGTTCTTC.

The CDR3 DNA is TGCGCCAGCAGCTTGGGCGGCCTGTCCTACAATGAGCAGTTCTTC. This sequence encodes CASSLGGLSYNEQFF. The V gene is TRBV5-1, the J gene TRBJ2-1; D not certain. CDR3 size: 15 residues. V was pared by 0 bases and J by 1 base, with 8 bases between. CDR1 and CDR2 from the germline V gene are SGHRS and YFSETQ.

The chain is built from TRBV7-2 and TRBJ2-2; perhaps TRBD2 as D (5 bases). From germline, CDR1 is SGHTA and CDR2 FQGNSA. The germline V and J ends were trimmed by 5 bases and 5 bases, with 21 bases remaining between them. CDR3 length: 17 residues. The CDR3 DNA is TGTGCCAGCAGCCCGCGCTGGGGAGCCGCAAAAACCGGGGAGCTGTTTTTT. This encodes CASSPRWGAAKTGELFF.

This chain joins TRBV11-2 and TRBJ2-7; perhaps TRBD1 as D (6 bases). The germline V gene has CDR1 SGHAT and CDR2 FQNNGV. The V end lost 4 bases, the J end lost 0 bases, and 13 bases lay between the germline ends. The CDR3 loop spans 15 amino acids. The CDR3 loop is CASSSPGHSSYEQYF. CDR3 DNA: TGTGCCAGCAGCTCTCCGGGACACAGCTCCTACGAGCAGTACTTC.

The chain recombines TRBV6-5 with TRBJ2-1; 10 bases line up with TRBD2. CDR3 length: 14 amino acids. Germline V CDR1 and CDR2: MNHEY, SVGAGI. The junction had 4 bases not matched to a gene; V was cut back by 5 bases and J by 6 bases. CDR3 nucleotide sequence: TGTGCCAGCAGTCTAGCGGGAGATGTCAATGAGCAGTTCTTC. Translated: CASSLAGDVNEQFF.

The rearrangement links TRBV3-1 (or the pseudogene TRBV3-2) to TRBJ2-3; D might be TRBD2 (5 bases). Germline-derived CDR1 and CDR2 are LGHDT and YNNKEL (reference sequence). The CDR3 extends over 17 amino acids. Deletions cut 0 bases from V and 4 bases from J, with 17 bases between. The DNA for the CDR3 is TGTGCCAGCAGCCAAGATCTTGGTGGGATCGGGGCAGATACGCAGTATTTT. Protein product: CASSQDLGGIGADTQYF.